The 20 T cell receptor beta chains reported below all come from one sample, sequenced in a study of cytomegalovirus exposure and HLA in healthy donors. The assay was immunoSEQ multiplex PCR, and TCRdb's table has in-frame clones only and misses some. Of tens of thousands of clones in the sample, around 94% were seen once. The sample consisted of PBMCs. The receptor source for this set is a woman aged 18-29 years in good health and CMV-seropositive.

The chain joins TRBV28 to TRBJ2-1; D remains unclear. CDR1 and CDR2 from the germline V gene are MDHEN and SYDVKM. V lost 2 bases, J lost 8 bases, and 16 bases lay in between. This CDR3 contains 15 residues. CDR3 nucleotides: TGTGCCAGCAGTTTAAGAAGCCCTATTGGTGATGAGCAGTTCTTC. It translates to CASSLRSPIGDEQFF.

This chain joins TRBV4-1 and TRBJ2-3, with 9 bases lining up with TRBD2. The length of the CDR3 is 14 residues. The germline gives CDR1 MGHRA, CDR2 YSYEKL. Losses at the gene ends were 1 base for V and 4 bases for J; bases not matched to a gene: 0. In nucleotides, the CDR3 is TGCGCCAGCAGCCAAGGACTAGCGGCAGATACGCAGTATTTT. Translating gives CASSQGLAADTQYF.

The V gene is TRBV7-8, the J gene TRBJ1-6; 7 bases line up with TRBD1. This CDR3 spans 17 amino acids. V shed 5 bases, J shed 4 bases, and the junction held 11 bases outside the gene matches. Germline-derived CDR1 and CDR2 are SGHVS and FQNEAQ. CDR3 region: CASSPGTAVTYNSPLHF. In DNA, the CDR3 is TGTGCCAGCAGCCCCGGGACAGCCGTCACATATAATTCACCCCTCCACTTT.

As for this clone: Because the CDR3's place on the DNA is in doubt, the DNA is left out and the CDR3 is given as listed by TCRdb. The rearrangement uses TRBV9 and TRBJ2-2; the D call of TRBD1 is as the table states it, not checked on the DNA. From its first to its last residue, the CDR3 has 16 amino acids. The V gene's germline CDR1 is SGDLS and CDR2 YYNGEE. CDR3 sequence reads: CASSGGGSFGAGELFF.

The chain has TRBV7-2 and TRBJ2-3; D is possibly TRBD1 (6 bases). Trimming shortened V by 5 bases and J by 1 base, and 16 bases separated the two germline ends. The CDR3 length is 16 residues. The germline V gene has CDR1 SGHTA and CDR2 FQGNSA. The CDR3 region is CASSLQPYRGTDTQYF. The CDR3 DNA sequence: TGTGCCAGCAGCCTACAGCCCTACAGGGGCACAGATACGCAGTATTTT.

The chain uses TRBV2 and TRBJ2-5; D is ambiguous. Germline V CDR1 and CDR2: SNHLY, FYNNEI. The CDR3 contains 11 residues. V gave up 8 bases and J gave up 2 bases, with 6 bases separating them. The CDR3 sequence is CASGQQETQYF. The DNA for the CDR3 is TGTGCCAGCGGGCAGCAAGAGACCCAGTACTTC.

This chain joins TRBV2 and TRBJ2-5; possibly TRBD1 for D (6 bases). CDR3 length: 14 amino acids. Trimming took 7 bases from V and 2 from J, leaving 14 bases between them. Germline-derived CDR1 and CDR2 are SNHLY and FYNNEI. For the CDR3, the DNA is TGTGCCAGCAACCAACCGGGACAACAAGAGACCCAGTACTTC. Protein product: CASNQPGQQETQYF. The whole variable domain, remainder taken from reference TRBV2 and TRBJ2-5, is EPEVTQTPSHQVTQMGQEVILRCVPISNHLYFYWYRQILGQKVEFLVSFYNNEISEKSEIFDDQFSVERPDGSNFTLKIRSTKLEDSAMYFCASNQPGQQETQYFGPGTRLLVL.

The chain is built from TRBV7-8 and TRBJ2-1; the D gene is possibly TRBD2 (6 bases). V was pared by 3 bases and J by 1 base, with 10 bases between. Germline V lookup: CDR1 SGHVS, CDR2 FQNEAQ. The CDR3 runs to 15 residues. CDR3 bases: TGTGCCAGCAGCTTCGAAGGGAGGTCCTACAATGAGCAGTTCTTC. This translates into CASSFEGRSYNEQFF.

This CDR3 reads CASTWDRGGYTF. CDR3 nucleotide sequence: TGTGCCAGCACCTGGGACAGGGGAGGCTACACCTTC. V is TRBV6-1 and J is TRBJ1-2; 10 nucleotides agree with TRBD1. This CDR3 contains 12 residues. Germline V CDR1 and CDR2: MNHNS, SASEGT. V was pared by 7 bases and J by 8 bases, with 4 bases of the junction left unmatched.

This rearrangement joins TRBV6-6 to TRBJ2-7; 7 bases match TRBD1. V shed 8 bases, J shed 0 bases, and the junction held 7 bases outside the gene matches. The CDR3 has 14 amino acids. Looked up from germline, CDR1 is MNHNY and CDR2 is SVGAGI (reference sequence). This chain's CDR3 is CASLVGTASYEQYF. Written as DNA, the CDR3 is TGTGCCAGCTTAGTCGGGACAGCCTCCTACGAGCAGTACTTC.

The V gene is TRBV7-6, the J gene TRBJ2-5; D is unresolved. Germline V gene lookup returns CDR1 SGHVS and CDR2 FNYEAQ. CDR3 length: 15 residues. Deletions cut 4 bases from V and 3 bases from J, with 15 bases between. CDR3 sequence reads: CASSSTATLKETQYF. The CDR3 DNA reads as TGTGCCAGCAGCTCAACGGCGACATTGAAAGAGACCCAGTACTTC.

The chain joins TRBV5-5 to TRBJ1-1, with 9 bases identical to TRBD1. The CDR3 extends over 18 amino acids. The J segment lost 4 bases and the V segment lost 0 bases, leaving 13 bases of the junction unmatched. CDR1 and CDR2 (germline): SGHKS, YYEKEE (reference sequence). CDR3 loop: CASSLEGQGPPLGTEAFF. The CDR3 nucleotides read TGTGCCAGCAGCTTGGAGGGACAGGGCCCTCCTTTGGGCACTGAAGCTTTCTTT.

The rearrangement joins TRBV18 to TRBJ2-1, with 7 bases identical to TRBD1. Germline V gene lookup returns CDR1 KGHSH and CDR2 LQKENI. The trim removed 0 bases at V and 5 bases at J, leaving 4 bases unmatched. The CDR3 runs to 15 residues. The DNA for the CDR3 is TGTGCCAGCTCACCACCAGGGGGCACTAACAATGAGCAGTTCTTC. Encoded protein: CASSPPGGTNNEQFF.

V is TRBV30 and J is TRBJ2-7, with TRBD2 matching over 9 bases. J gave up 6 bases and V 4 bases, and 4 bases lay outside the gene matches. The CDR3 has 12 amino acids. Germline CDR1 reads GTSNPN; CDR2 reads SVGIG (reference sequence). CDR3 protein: CAWNAGGLEQYF. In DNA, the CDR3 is TGTGCCTGGAACGCGGGAGGGCTCGAGCAGTACTTC.

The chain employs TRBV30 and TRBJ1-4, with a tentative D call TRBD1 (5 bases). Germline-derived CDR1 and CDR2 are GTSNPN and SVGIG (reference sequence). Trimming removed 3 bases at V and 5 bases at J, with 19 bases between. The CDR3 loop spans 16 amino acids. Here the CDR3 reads CAWRPPVTVRNEKLFF. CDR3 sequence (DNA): TGTGCCTGGAGGCCACCGGTGACAGTGCGAAATGAAAAACTGTTTTTT.

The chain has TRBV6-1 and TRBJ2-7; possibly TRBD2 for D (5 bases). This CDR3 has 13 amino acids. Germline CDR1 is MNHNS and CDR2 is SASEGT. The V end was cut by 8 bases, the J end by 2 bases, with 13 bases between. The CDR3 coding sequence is TGTGCCAGCGGGGAGCGGCCTCCCTACGAGCAGTACTTC. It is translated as CASGERPPYEQYF.

The CDR3 spells CATSLAGGNYNEQFF. The CDR3 DNA is TGTGCCACCAGTCTAGCGGGGGGCAACTACAATGAGCAGTTCTTC. This chain links TRBV15 with TRBJ2-1; 11 bases are shared with TRBD2. The V segment lost 6 bases and the J segment 3 bases; nucleotides outside the gene matches: 4. CDR1 and CDR2 (germline): LNHNV, YYDKDF (reference sequence). CDR3 length: 15 residues.

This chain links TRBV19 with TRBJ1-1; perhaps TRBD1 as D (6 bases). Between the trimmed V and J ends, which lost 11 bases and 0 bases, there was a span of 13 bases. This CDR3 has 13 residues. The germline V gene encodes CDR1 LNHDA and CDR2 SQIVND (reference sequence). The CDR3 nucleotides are TGTGCCTCAAGGGGGGGAATGAACACTGAAGCTTTCTTT. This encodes CASRGGMNTEAFF.

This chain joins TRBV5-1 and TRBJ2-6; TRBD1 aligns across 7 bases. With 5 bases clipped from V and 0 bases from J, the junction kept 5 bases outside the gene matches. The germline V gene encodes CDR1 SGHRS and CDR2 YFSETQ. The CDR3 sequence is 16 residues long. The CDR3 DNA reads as TGCGCCAGCAGGACAGGGCGAACCTCTGGGGCCAACGTCCTGACTTTC. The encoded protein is CASRTGRTSGANVLTF.

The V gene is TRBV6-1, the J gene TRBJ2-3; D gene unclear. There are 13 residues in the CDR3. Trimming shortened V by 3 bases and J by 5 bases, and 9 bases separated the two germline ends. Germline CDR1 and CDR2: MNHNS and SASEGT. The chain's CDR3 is CASSEIGVDTQYF. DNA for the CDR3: TGTGCCAGCAGTGAGATCGGTGTAGATACGCAGTATTTT.